This T cell receptor beta chain was identified during a study of blood T cell repertoires in COVID-19. Clones were read by immunoSEQ multiplex PCR, and TCRdb kept only the in-frame ones, dropping some. The table includes roughly 62,000 clones, around 87% detected once. The CDR3 spans 16 residues. The V end lost 5 bases, the J end lost 2 bases, and 15 bases lay between the germline ends. Per the germline V gene, CDR1 is LNHDA and CDR2 is SQIVND (reference sequence). This clone occurred a few times. This rearrangement joins TRBV19 to TRBJ2-2, with a tentative D call TRBD1 (6 bases). The origin of this receptor is a man aged 65 to 85 with acute or convalescent COVID-19. The sequenced sample was peripheral blood. The CDR3 DNA reads as TGTGCCAGTAGTCCAGCCGGGACACTAAACACCGGGGAGCTGTTTTTT. It specifies CASSPAGTLNTGELFF. The complete variable domain, with remaining parts taken from reference TRBV19 and TRBJ2-2, reads DGGITQSPKYLFRKEGQNVTLSCEQNLNHDAMYWYRQDPGQGLRLIYYSQIVNDFQKGDIAEGYSVSREKKESFPLTVTSAQKNPTAFYLCASSPAGTLNTGELFFGEGSRLTVL.